This T cell receptor (beta chain) emerged from a study of T cell repertoires in cytomegalovirus infection. The sample holds many counts of this clonotype. V lost 2 bases, J lost 8 bases, and 7 bases lay in between. There are 12 residues in the CDR3. Looked up from germline, CDR1 is SGHVS and CDR2 is FQNEAQ. TCRdb reprocessed the reads with MiXCR, giving one entry per CDR3 protein. Of fewer than 300,000 distinct CDR3 sequences in the sample, roughly 26% were seen once. The receptor comes from a human donor in good health (CMV status not recorded). Some clones in this sample may be carry-over from other donors' samples. This chain connects TRBV7-8 to TRBJ2-1; no clear D. Material for sequencing was PBMCs. CDR3 in amino acids: CASSLFVDEQFF. The CDR3 region has the DNA TGTGCCAGCAGCTTATTCGTCGATGAGCAGTTCTTC.